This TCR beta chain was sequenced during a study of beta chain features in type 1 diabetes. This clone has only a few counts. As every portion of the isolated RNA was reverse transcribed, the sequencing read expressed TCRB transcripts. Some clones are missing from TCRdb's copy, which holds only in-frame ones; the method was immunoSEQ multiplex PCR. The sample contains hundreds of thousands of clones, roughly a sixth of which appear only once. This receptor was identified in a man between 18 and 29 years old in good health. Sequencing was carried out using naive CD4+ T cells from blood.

The CDR3 loop reads CASRRGRALGNEQYF. The CDR3 nucleotides read TGTGCCAGCAGACGCGGGAGGGCCCTCGGGAACGAGCAGTACTTC. The rearrangement uses TRBV28 and TRBJ2-7; TRBD2 matches at 9 bases. Looked up from germline, CDR1 is MDHEN and CDR2 is SYDVKM. V trimming: 6 bases; J trimming: 5 bases; junction bases outside the gene matches: 11. CDR3 size: 15 residues. Full variable domain (outside the CDR3, taken from reference TRBV28 and TRBJ2-7): DVKVTQSSRYLVKRTGEKVFLECVQDMDHENMFWYRQDPGLGLRLIYFSYDVKMKEKGDIPEGYSVSREKKERFSLILESASTNQTSMYLCASRRGRALGNEQYFGPGTRLTVT.